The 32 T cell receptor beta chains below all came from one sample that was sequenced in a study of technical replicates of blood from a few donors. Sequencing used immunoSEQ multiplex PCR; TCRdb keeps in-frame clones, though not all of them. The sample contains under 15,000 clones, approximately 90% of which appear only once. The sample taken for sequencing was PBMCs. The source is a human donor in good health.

The CDR3 is CASSEYAGITNEKLFF. CDR3 DNA sequence: TGTGCCAGCAGTGAATACGCAGGGATTACTAATGAAAAACTGTTTTTT. The J gene is TRBJ1-4, the V gene TRBV6-1; weak D call: TRBD1 (5 bases). The CDR3 is 16 amino acids. The V end lost 2 bases, the J end lost 2 bases, and 12 bases lay between the germline ends. Germline V CDR1 and CDR2: MNHNS, SASEGT.

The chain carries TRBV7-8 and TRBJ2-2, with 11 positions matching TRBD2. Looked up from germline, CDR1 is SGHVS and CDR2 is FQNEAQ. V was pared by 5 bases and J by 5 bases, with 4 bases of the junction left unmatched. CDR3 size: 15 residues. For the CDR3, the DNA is TGTGCCAGCAGCCTTTTAGCGGGAGGGACCGGGGAGCTGTTTTTT. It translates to CASSLLAGGTGELFF.

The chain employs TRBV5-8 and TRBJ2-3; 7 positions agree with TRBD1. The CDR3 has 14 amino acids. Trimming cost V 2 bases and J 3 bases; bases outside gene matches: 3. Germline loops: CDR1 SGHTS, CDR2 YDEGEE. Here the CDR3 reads CASSLRQGTDTQYF. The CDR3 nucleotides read TGTGCCAGCAGCTTAAGACAGGGAACAGATACGCAGTATTTT.

The CDR3 reads CASSNDRSEAFF. CDR3 bases: TGTGCCAGCAGCAACGACAGGTCTGAAGCTTTCTTT. The J gene is TRBJ1-1, the V gene TRBV6-4; D perhaps matches TRBD1 (6 bases). V shed 6 bases and J shed 6 bases, with 11 bases lying between them. Germline loops: CDR1 MRHNA, CDR2 SNTAGT. CDR3 size: 12 residues.

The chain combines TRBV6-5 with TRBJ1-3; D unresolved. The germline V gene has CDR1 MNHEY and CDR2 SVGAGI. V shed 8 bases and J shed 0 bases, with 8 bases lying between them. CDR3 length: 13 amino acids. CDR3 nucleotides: TGTGCCAGCGAACCCAGCTCTGGAAACACCATATATTTT. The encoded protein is CASEPSSGNTIYF.

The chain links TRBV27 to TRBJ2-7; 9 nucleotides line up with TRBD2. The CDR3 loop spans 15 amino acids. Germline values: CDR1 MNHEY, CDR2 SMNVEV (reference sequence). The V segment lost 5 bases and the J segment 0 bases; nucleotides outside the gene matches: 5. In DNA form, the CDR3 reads TGTGCCAGCAGTCCATCTAGCGGGAACTCCTACGAGCAGTACTTC. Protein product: CASSPSSGNSYEQYF.

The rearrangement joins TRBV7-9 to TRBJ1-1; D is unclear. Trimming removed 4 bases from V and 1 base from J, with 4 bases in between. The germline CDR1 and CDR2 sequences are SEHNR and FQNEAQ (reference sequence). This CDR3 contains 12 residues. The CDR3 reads CASSSQNTEAFF. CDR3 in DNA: TGTGCCAGCAGCTCACAGAACACTGAAGCTTTCTTT.

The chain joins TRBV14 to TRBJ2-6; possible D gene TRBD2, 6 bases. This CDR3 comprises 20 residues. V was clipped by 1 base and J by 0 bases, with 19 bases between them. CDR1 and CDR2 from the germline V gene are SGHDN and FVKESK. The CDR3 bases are TGTGCCAGCAGCCAAGGGGGAAGGGGAGGTTACTTCTCTGGGGCCAACGTCCTGACTTTC. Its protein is CASSQGGRGGYFSGANVLTF.

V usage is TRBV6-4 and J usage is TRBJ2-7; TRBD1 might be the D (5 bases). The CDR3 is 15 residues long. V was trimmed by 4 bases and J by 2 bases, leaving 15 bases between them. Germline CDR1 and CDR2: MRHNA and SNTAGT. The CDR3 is CASSVKGDGPYEQYF. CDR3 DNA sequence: TGTGCCAGCAGTGTGAAAGGGGATGGGCCCTACGAGCAGTACTTC.

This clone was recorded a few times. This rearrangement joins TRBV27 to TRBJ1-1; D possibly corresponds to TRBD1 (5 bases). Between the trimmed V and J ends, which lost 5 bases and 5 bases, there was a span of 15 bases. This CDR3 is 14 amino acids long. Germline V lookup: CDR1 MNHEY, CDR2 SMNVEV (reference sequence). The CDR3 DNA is TGTGCCAGCAGTACGAGGACGGGGGGGACTGAAGCTTTCTTT. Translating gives CASSTRTGGTEAFF.

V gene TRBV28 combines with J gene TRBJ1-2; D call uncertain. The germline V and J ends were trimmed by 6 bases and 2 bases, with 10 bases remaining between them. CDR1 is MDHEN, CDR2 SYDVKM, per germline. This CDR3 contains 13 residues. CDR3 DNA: TGTGCCAGCAGGGAGGATGTGAACTATGGCTACACCTTC. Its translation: CASREDVNYGYTF.

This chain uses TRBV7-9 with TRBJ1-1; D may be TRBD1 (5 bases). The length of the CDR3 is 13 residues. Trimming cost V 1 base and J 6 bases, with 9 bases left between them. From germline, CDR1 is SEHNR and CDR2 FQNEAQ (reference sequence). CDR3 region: CASSLEGISEAFF. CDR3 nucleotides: TGTGCCAGCAGCTTAGAGGGGATCTCTGAAGCTTTCTTT.

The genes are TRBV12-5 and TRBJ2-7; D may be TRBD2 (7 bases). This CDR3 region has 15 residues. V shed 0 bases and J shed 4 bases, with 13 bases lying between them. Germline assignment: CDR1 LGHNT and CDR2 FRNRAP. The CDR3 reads CASGLVSGGRYEQYF. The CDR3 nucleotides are TGTGCTAGTGGTTTGGTATCGGGGGGCCGATACGAGCAGTACTTC.

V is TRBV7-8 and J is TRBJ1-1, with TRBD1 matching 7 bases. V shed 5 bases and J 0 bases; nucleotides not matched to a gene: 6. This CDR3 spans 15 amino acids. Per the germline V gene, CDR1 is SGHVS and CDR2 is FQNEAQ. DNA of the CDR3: TGTGCCAGCAGCCCCGGGGACAGAATGAACACTGAAGCTTTCTTT. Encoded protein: CASSPGDRMNTEAFF.

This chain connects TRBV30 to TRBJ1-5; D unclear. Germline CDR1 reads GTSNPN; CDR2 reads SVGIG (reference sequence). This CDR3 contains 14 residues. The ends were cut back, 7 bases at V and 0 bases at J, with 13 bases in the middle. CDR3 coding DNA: TGTGCCTACGCTGGCGGGGATAGCAATCAGCCCCAGCATTTT. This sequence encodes CAYAGGDSNQPQHF. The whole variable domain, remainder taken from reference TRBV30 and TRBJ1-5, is SQTIHQWPATLVQPVGSPLSLECTVEGTSNPNLYWYRQAAGRGLQLLFYSVGIGQISSEVPQNLSASRPQDRQFILSSKKLLLSDSGFYLCAYAGGDSNQPQHFGDGTRLSIL.

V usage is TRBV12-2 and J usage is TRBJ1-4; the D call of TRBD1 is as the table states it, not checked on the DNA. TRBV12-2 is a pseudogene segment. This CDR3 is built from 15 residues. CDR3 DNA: TGTGCAAGTCGCCCACAGCGGTCAGGGGTTGAAAAACTGTTTTTT. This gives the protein CASRPQRSGVEKLFF.

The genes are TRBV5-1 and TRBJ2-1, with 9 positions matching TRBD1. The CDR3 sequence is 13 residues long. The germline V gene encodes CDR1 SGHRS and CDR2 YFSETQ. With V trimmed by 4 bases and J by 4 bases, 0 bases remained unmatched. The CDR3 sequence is CASSGQGYNEQFF. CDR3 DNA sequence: TGCGCCAGCAGCGGACAGGGGTACAATGAGCAGTTCTTC.

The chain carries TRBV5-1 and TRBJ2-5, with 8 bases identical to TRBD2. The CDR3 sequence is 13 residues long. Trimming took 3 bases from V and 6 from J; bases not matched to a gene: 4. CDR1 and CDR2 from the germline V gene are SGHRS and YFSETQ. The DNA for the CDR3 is TGCGCCAGCAGCTGGACTAGCCTTAAGACCCAGTACTTC. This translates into CASSWTSLKTQYF. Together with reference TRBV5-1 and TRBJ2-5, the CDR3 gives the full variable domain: KAGVTQTPRYLIKTRGQQVTLSCSPISGHRSVSWYQQTPGQGLQFLFEYFSETQRNKGNFPGRFSGRQFSNSRSEMNVSTLELGDSALYLCASSWTSLKTQYFGPGTRLLVL.

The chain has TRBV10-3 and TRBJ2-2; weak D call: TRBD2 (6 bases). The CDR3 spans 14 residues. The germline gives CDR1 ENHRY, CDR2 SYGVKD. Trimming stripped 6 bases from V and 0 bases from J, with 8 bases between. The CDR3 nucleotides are TGTGCCATCAGGGGGGGACCGAACACCGGGGAGCTGTTTTTT. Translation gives CAIRGGPNTGELFF.

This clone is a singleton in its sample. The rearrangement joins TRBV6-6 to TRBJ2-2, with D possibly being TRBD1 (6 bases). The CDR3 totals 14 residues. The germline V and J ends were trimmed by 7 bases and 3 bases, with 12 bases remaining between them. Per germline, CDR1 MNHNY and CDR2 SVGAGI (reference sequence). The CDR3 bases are TGTGCCAGCATTCCACAGGGTCACACCGGGGAGCTGTTTTTT. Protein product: CASIPQGHTGELFF.

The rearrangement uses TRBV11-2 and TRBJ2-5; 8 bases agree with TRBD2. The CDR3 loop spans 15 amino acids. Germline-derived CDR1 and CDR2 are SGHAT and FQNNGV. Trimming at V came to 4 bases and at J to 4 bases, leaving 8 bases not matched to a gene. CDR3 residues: CASSYPFGGGETQYF. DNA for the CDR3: TGTGCCAGCAGCTATCCGTTCGGGGGGGGAGAGACCCAGTACTTC.

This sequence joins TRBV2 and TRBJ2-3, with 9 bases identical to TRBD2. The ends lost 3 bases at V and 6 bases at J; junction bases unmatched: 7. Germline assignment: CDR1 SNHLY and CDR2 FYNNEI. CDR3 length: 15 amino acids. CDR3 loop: CASSEEVAGADTQYF. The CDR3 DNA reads TGTGCCAGCAGTGAGGAAGTAGCGGGAGCGGATACGCAGTATTTT.

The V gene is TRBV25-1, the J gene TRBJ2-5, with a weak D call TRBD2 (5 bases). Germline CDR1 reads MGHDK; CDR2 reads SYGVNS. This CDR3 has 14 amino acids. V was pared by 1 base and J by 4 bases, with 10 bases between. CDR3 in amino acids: CASSEFGLAETQYF. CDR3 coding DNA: TGTGCCAGCAGTGAATTCGGGCTAGCAGAGACCCAGTACTTC. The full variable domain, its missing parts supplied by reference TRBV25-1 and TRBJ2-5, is EADIYQTPRYLVIGTGKKITLECSQTMGHDKMYWYQQDPGMELHLIHYSYGVNSTEKGDLSSESTVSRIRTEHFPLTLESARPSHTSQYLCASSEFGLAETQYFGPGTRLLVL.

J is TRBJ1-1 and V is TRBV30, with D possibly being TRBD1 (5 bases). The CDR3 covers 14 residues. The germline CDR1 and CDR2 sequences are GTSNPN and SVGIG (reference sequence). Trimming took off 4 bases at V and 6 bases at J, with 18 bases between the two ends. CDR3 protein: CAWTRRGVYAEAFF. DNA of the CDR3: TGTGCCTGGACCCGACGGGGGGTATACGCTGAAGCTTTCTTT. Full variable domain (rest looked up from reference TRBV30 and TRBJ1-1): SQTIHQWPATLVQPVGSPLSLECTVEGTSNPNLYWYRQAAGRGLQLLFYSVGIGQISSEVPQNLSASRPQDRQFILSSKKLLLSDSGFYLCAWTRRGVYAEAFFGQGTRLTVV.

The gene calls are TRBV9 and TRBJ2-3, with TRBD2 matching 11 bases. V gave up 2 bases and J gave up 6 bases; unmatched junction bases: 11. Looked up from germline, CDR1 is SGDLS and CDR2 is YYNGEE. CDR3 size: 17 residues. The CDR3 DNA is TGTGCCAGCAGCGTGGGGGCTAGCGGGGGGACTAGGGATACGCAGTATTTT. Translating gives CASSVGASGGTRDTQYF.

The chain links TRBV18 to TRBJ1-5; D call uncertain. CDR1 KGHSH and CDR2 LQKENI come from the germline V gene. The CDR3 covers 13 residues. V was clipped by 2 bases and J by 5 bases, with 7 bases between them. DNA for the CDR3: TGTGCCAGCTCACCAGTGTCTGATCAGCCCCAGCATTTT. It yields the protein CASSPVSDQPQHF.

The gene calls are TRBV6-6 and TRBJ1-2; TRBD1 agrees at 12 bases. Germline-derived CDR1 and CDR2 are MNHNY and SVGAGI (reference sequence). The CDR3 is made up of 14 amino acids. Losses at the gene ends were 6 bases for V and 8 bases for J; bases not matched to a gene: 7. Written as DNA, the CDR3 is TGTGCCAGCAGCCAGGGACAGGGGGCGGGGGGCTACACCTTC. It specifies CASSQGQGAGGYTF.

CDR3 region: CASSLGSGVAYNEQFF. CDR3 bases: TGTGCCAGCAGCTTAGGGTCGGGAGTAGCCTACAATGAGCAGTTCTTC. The chain uses TRBV11-3 and TRBJ2-1, with TRBD2 as a possible D gene (6 bases). The V end was cut by 1 base, the J end by 2 bases, with 12 bases between. CDR1 is SGHNT and CDR2 is YENEEA in the germline V gene. The CDR3 loop spans 16 amino acids.

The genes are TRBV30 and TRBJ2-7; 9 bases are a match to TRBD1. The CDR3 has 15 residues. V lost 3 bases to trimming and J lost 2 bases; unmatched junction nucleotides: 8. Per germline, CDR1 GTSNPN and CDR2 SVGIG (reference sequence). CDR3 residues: CAWSFGQGRTYEQYF. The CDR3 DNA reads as TGTGCCTGGAGCTTTGGACAGGGGCGCACCTACGAGCAGTACTTC.

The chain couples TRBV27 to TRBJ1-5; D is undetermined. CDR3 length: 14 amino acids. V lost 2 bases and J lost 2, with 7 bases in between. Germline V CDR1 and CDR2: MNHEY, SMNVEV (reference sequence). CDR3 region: CASSLVAGNQPQHF. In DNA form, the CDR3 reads TGTGCCAGCAGTTTAGTAGCAGGCAATCAGCCCCAGCATTTT.

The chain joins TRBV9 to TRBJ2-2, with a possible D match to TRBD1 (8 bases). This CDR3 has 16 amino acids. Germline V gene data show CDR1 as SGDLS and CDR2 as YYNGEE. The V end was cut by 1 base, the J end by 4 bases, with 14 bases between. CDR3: CASSVNTGGGTGELFF. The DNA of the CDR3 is TGTGCCAGCAGCGTAAACACAGGGGGGGGCACCGGGGAGCTGTTTTTT.

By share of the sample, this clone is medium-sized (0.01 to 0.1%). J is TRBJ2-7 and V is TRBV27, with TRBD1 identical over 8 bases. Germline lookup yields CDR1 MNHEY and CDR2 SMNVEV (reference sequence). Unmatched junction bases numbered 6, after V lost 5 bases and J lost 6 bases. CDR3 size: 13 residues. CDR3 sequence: CASSPTGAGEQYF. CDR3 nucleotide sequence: TGTGCCAGCAGTCCGACAGGGGCTGGCGAGCAGTACTTC.